This T cell receptor (beta chain) was captured in a study of shared clonotypes between healthy human individuals (dated by TCRdb to 2020 to 2022). Regarding the complete study: Two women and a few men aged 18 to 49 years were included in the cohort. For each donor, CD4 naive and CD4 memory were each run on three plates, CD8 naive on two plates, and CD8 memory on one plate. To estimate repertoire size and how much clonotype sharing occurs between individuals, the study deeply sequenced the blood TCR repertoires of roughly 5 healthy adults. Libraries were prepared and TCR repertoires were sequenced by different laboratories using diverse techniques, in order to increase sequencing depth and limit assay-specific biases. Leukapheresis yielded between about 0.85 and 10 billion PBMCs per donor. The paper's findings and limits, for the study overall: Rarefaction of sorted-subset datasets indicated incomplete sequencing despite the large sequencing depth. Across a handful of donors, approximately 5% of naive CD4, approximately 3.6% of naive CD8, 2.3% of memory CD4, and about 0.44% of memory CD8 clonotypes were shared. Compared with non-shared clonotypes, clonotypes shared by all four sorted-subset donors had higher generation probabilities. Because the study included a small number of donors, the genetic and exposure-history diversity represented was limited. Pairwise subsampling indicated that sequencing depth was expected to affect the degree of clonotype sharing among donors. Naive subsets generally had larger estimated clonotype richness than memory subsets did. Sampling was limited to blood, and TCR repertoires in tissue likely differ from TCR repertoires in blood.

TCR CDR3 regions were amplified from genomic DNA by multiplex PCR using the deep immunoSEQ assay. Extracted genomic DNA from each cell subset was distributed evenly across all wells of several immunoSEQ 96-well plates, and each plate was treated as a replicate. For sorted subsets, 200 to 250 ng genomic DNA, equal to 30,000 or so T cell genomes, was loaded into each replicate PCR. Purified libraries were quantified with a Qubit 3.0 fluorometer, sized on a Bioanalyzer 2100, and re-quantified with the KAPA Library Quantification kit. Each immunoSEQ 96-well plate was sequenced on its own single-read 150-cycle Illumina NextSeq 550 flow cell. In the original analysis: Because the immunoSEQ output held only junctional sequences and lacked quality scores, the filtering could not match the filtering applied to full-length reads. Sequences were annotated with PyIR, a Python wrapper for IgBLAST v1.9, using IMGT germline references to assign V/J genes and CDR3. Any read was removed if the V/J assignment was weak (E-value above 1e-6), the CDR3 was missing, or the read contained stop codons, out-of-frame junctions, or ambiguous translated residues. V3J clonotypes were defined by identical inferred V gene, J gene, and CDR3 amino acid sequence. To compute the percentage overlap between repertoires, the number of shared unique clonotypes was divided by the size of the smaller repertoire. Richness of each repertoire was evaluated using RTK rarefaction, the Chao1 estimator, and Recon v2.1 estimates of unobserved clonotypes. OLGA was used to compute generation probabilities for all TCRbeta clonotypes that the gDNA method yielded from a handful of donors. The clones in this table, taken by TCRdb from immuneACCESS, are in-frame only. Not every clone is retained; where verified, under half of the shortfall comes from an unresolved V gene, and the cause of the rest is unknown. V, J and clone size derive from that table, while D and trimming were established from the DNA sequence. This sample gives about 2.1 million clones in total; about 94% of them show up just once. The ten largest clonotypes hold about 1.6% of the sample.

CD8 naive samples were CD45RO-negative cells positively selected for CCR7, giving a CD45RA+CCR7+ population that excluded TemRA cells. Healthy HIV-negative adults with no recently reported acute infections or vaccinations were included as donors. Only Caucasian adults living in Nashville, Tennessee, USA were represented among the donors. Blood was obtained by leukapheresis, after which PBMCs were separated by Ficoll-Histopaque density gradient centrifugation and cryopreserved in liquid nitrogen vapor phase. Analytical flow cytometry was used to check the purity and quantity of each magnetically sorted T cell population. From each sorted fraction, genomic DNA was isolated and quantified by UV absorbance on a Nanodrop 2000c. On this clone itself: Its target antigen remains unknown. No base quality information exists; no much larger clone differs at one position.

Measured from the cysteine to the phenylalanine, the CDR3 is 16 residues long. Only the CDR3 region is kept as DNA, spanning 48 bases read in frame from base 1. Looking up the germline V gene (reference sequence) yields CDR1 SEHNR and CDR2 FQNEAQ. V ends up 1 base short and J 5 bases short, with an unmatched junction base count of 10. The source material was naive CD8+ T cells from PBMCs. The cell subset or site label of this sample denotes: CD45RA+CCR7+. The V and J segments used are TRBV7-9 and TRBJ1-1; the junction holds 7 bases that match TRBD1. The sequence came from a man aged 18 to 29 in good health. Some clones in this sample may be carry-over from other donors' samples. The nucleotide sequence reads TGTGCCAGCAGCTTAGTTACGACAGGGAAGGGTACTGAAGCTTTCTTT. This sequence encodes CASSLVTTGKGTEAFF.